The clone carrying this T cell receptor beta chain was counted between two and nine times. The data originate from a study of blood T cells in healthy people across ages. About the research overall: About one barcoded beta molecule per two T cells was the capture yield of template switching.

It was with a sample-barcoded 5' primer and a J-beta primer mix that a second PCR of roughly 7 to 12 cycles was run. Each CDR3 protein is one row after TCRdb ran MiXCR on the 5' RACE reads. The repertoire includes over 700,000 distinct CDR3 sequences, 50% to 65% of them detected once, and approximately 40% sits in the top ten. The germline V gene encodes CDR1 SGHTA and CDR2 FQGNSA. Trimming at V came to 4 bases and at J to 2 bases, leaving 7 bases not matched to a gene. The CDR3 spans 16 residues. The sequenced sample was blood. The chain carries TRBV7-2 and TRBJ2-4; TRBD1 matches at 8 bases. The clonotype originates from a man older than 75 in good health. CDR3 in amino acids: CASSSRDRGSKNIQYF. CDR3 nucleotides: TGTGCCAGCAGCTCACGAGACAGGGGTTCCAAAAACATTCAGTACTTC.